Listed below are T cell receptor beta chains from one sample, sequenced in a study of cytomegalovirus exposure and HLA in healthy donors. Using immunoSEQ multiplex PCR, the repertoire was profiled, and TCRdb retains in-frame clones only, with some absent. The sample consists of fewer than 200,000 clones, just under 90% of them appearing once. The sequenced material came from PBMCs. The origin of the receptors is a young man in good health and CMV-seropositive. CDR3s include the opening cysteine and the closing phenylalanine or tryptophan. A D gene is named only where the DNA matches it firmly. Not all rows give a size; the values are once, few, many and, for expanded clones, a class.

TRBV19	few	TRBJ2-7	.	CASSYRQHTYEQYF	TGTGCCAGTAGCTACAGACAGCACACCTACGAGCAGTACTTC
TRBV6-5	.	TRBJ2-7	TRBD2	CASSTLAGGSYEQYF	TGTGCCAGCAGTACTTTAGCGGGAGGTTCCTACGAGCAGTACTTC
TRBV6-1	few	TRBJ2-7	.	CASSGGLPPSSYEQYF	TGTGCCAGCAGTGGTGGACTCCCTCCCAGCTCCTACGAGCAGTACTTC
TRBV5-1	.	TRBJ2-5	.	CASSITNQETQYF	TGCGCCAGCAGCATTACTAACCAAGAGACCCAGTACTTC
TRBV30	.	TRBJ2-2	.	CAWSVVRYTGELFF	TGTGCCTGGAGTGTAGTCAGGTACACCGGGGAGCTGTTTTTT
TRBV29-1	.	TRBJ2-7	TRBD1	CSVGTGDDYEQYF	TGCAGCGTTGGGACAGGGGATGACTACGAGCAGTACTTC
TRBV29-1	.	TRBJ2-1	.	CSVARGNEQFF	TGCAGCGTTGCCAGGGGCAATGAGCAGTTCTTC
TRBV4-1	.	TRBJ2-7	TRBD2	CASSLAGGGPSDEQYF	TGCGCCAGCAGCCTCGCCGGGGGGGGTCCCTCGGACGAGCAGTACTTC
TRBV5-1	.	TRBJ1-4	.	CASSPGGGNEKLFF	TGCGCCAGCAGCCCCGGAGGTGGGAATGAAAAACTGTTTTTT
TRBV29-1	.	TRBJ2-2	.	CSVDVSTGELFF	TGCAGCGTTGACGTTAGTACCGGGGAGCTGTTTTTT
TRBV6-6	.	TRBJ1-1	TRBD1	CASSSWDRGTEAFF	TGTGCCAGCAGTTCCTGGGACAGGGGCACTGAAGCTTTCTTT
TRBV2	.	TRBJ2-7	TRBD2	CASSVASDGLATHEQYF	TGTGCCAGCAGTGTAGCTAGCGACGGACTAGCCACCCACGAGCAGTACTTC
TRBV2	.	TRBJ2-7	TRBD2	CASSGPSGRVNEQYF	TGTGCCAGCAGTGGGCCTAGCGGGAGGGTAAACGAGCAGTACTTC
TRBV6-1	.	TRBJ1-1	.	CASSEVRAGNTEAFF	TGTGCCAGCAGTGAAGTCCGGGCGGGGAACACTGAAGCTTTCTTT
TRBV6-1	.	TRBJ2-1	.	CASSPIQHNEQFF	TGTGCCAGCAGCCCCATACAGCACAATGAGCAGTTCTTC
TRBV9	.	TRBJ2-2	TRBD2	CASSALGAGGVTGELFF	TGTGCCAGCAGCGCCCTGGGGGCGGGAGGAGTCACCGGGGAGCTGTTTTTT
TRBV5-4	.	TRBJ1-2	TRBD1	CASSSTGYGGYTF	TGTGCCAGCAGCTCGACAGGGTATGGTGGCTACACCTTC
TRBV28	.	TRBJ2-1	.	CASSLRAQRNPSNEQFF	TGTGCCAGCAGTTTGCGGGCACAACGGAATCCATCCAATGAGCAGTTCTTC
TRBV7-2	.	TRBJ2-7	.	CASSLSASPGPYEQYF	TGTGCCAGCAGCTTAAGCGCTAGCCCGGGCCCCTACGAGCAGTACTTC
TRBV7-9	.	TRBJ2-1	.	CASSLVSRSGALLNEQFF	TGTGCCAGCAGCTTAGTATCTCGCTCGGGAGCACTTCTCAATGAGCAGTTCTTC
TRBV7-9	.	TRBJ2-5	TRBD2	CASSPRGVAGQETQYF	TGTGCCAGCAGCCCTCGGGGGGTAGCGGGCCAAGAGACCCAGTACTTC
TRBV5-4	.	TRBJ1-2	TRBD1	CASSRGQGVANYGYTF	TGTGCCAGCAGCCGGGGACAGGGGGTGGCTAACTATGGCTACACCTTC
TRBV28	.	TRBJ2-3	.	CASCLQGARTDTQYF	TGTGCCAGCTGTCTACAGGGTGCTCGCACAGATACGCAGTATTTT
TRBV13	.	TRBJ2-3	.	CASSSGGQLGTDTQYF	TGTGCCAGCAGCTCAGGAGGACAGCTTGGTACAGATACGCAGTATTTT
TRBV7-3	.	TRBJ2-3	TRBD1	CASSHPGTGGDTQYF	TGTGCCAGCAGTCACCCCGGGACAGGGGGAGATACGCAGTATTTT
TRBV30	.	TRBJ1-5	.	CAWSVRGSGQPQHF	TGTGCCTGGAGTGTACGGGGATCTGGGCAGCCCCAGCATTTT
TRBV29-1	.	TRBJ2-7	.	CSVSSGTVEQYF	TGCAGCGTTTCTTCGGGAACGGTCGAGCAGTACTTC
TRBV19	.	TRBJ2-3	TRBD2	CASSLSGSNIAPTDTQYF	TGTGCCAGTAGTCTAAGCGGGAGCAACATCGCCCCCACAGATACGCAGTATTTT
TRBV9	few	TRBJ2-2	.	CASSATGSDGELFF	TGTGCCAGCAGCGCCACAGGGTCGGACGGGGAGCTGTTTTTT
TRBV25-1	.	TRBJ2-5	.	CASSPREQETQYF	TGTGCCAGCAGTCCCCGGGAACAAGAGACCCAGTACTTC
TRBV4-1	.	TRBJ2-1	TRBD2	CASSLAGESEQFF	TGCGCCAGCAGTTTAGCGGGAGAGTCCGAGCAGTTCTTC
TRBV6-6	.	TRBJ2-7	.	CASSYQSYEQYF	TGTGCCAGCAGTTACCAGTCCTACGAGCAGTACTTC
TRBV7-7	.	TRBJ2-2	TRBD2	CASSLLADGGELFF	TGTGCTAGCAGCCTACTAGCGGATGGCGGGGAGCTGTTTTTT
TRBV19	.	TRBJ2-7	.	CASSISPTYEQYF	TGTGCCAGTAGTATTAGCCCCACCTACGAGCAGTACTTC
TRBV6-5	.	TRBJ2-7	.	CASSYSRGAYEQYF	TGTGCCAGCAGTTACTCGCGGGGAGCCTACGAGCAGTACTTC
TRBV6-6	few	TRBJ2-7	.	CASNPSFYYEQYF	TGTGCCAGCAACCCTAGCTTCTACTACGAGCAGTACTTC
TRBV6-4	.	TRBJ1-1	.	CASSRDINGGTEAFF	TGTGCCAGCAGCCGGGACATCAACGGAGGCACTGAAGCTTTCTTT
TRBV2	few	TRBJ2-7	TRBD1	CASIRAGTGSYEQYF	TGTGCCAGCATCCGAGCCGGGACAGGGTCCTACGAGCAGTACTTC
TRBV7-9	.	TRBJ1-1	.	CASSPPSTEAFF	TGTGCCAGCAGCCCCCCCAGCACTGAAGCTTTCTTT
TRBV6-4	.	TRBJ1-1	.	CASSDSVGAAFF	TGTGCCAGCAGTGACTCGGTAGGGGCGGCTTTCTTT
TRBV28	.	TRBJ2-1	TRBD2	CASTEGTLAGEGKGQFF	TGTGCCAGCACCGAAGGGACCCTAGCGGGAGAGGGCAAGGGGCAGTTCTTC
TRBV7-9	once	TRBJ2-1	TRBD1	CASSFYPMRQGENNEQFF	TGTGCCAGCAGCTTCTACCCCATGAGACAGGGGGAGAACAATGAGCAGTTCTTC
TRBV19	few	TRBJ2-5	.	CASSRAYQETQYF	TGTGCCAGTAGTAGAGCATACCAAGAGACCCAGTACTTC
TRBV27	once	TRBJ2-7	.	CASSPLRTEEQYF	TGTGCCAGCAGTCCGCTCCGGACAGAAGAGCAGTACTTC
TRBV7-9	.	TRBJ2-2	TRBD2	CASSSLTSYAGELFF	TGTGCCAGCAGCTCGCTGACTAGCTACGCCGGGGAGCTGTTTTTT
TRBV7-3	.	TRBJ2-2	.	CASSPGAANTGELFF	TGTGCCAGCAGCCCGGGAGCCGCGAACACCGGGGAGCTGTTTTTT
TRBV11-3	.	TRBJ1-1	.	CASSLFGARHTEAFF	TGTGCCAGCAGCTTATTTGGGGCAAGGCACACTGAAGCTTTCTTT
TRBV7-8	.	TRBJ2-7	.	CASSPFRLSYEQYF	TGTGCCAGCAGCCCCTTTCGGTTATCCTACGAGCAGTACTTC
TRBV6-5	.	TRBJ2-5	TRBD1	CASRTGQGRRETQYF	TGTGCCAGCAGAACTGGACAGGGGCGCCGGGAGACCCAGTACTTC
TRBV19	.	TRBJ2-1	.	CASSIPQTDFSYNEQFF	TGTGCCAGTAGTATCCCTCAGACCGACTTCTCCTACAATGAGCAGTTCTTC
TRBV11-2	.	TRBJ2-5	TRBD2	CASSTSSGRSWETQYF	TGTGCCAGCAGCACCTCTAGCGGGAGGTCGTGGGAGACCCAGTACTTC
TRBV9	once	TRBJ2-2	TRBD1	CASSVTGTADTGELFF	TGTGCCAGCAGCGTGACCGGGACAGCAGACACCGGGGAGCTGTTTTTT
TRBV5-1	.	TRBJ2-4	.	CASSLGATAQNIQYF	TGCGCCAGCAGCCTGGGCGCTACCGCCCAAAACATTCAGTACTTC
TRBV2	once	TRBJ2-5	TRBD2	CASSSSLAEETQYF	TGTGCCAGCAGTTCGAGTCTAGCGGAAGAGACCCAGTACTTC
TRBV5-6	.	TRBJ1-1	.	CASSLAASNTEAFF	TGTGCCAGCAGCTTGGCAGCGTCGAACACTGAAGCTTTCTTT
TRBV5-6	.	TRBJ2-7	.	CASSSQPGYSSPYEQYF	TGTGCCAGCAGCTCTCAACCAGGGTATTCCTCCCCCTACGAGCAGTACTTC
TRBV9	.	TRBJ2-7	.	CASSPDQVPIRHEQYF	TGTGCCAGCAGCCCGGATCAGGTCCCAATCCGGCACGAGCAGTACTTC
TRBV6-6	.	TRBJ1-4	TRBD1	CASSYGTGVPNEKLFF	TGTGCCAGCAGTTACGGAACAGGGGTTCCTAATGAAAAACTGTTTTTT
TRBV27	.	TRBJ1-5	TRBD1	CASSSTGDGNQPQHF	TGTGCCAGCAGTTCGACAGGGGACGGCAATCAGCCCCAGCATTTT